This record covers a single T cell receptor beta chain. The antigen is undetermined. This sample stems from a study of post-analysis software for immune sequencing data. Study findings and constraints: Controls showed lower frequencies than patients for five TRBV segments, and TRBV5-6, TRBV5-1 and TRBV20-1 were among these.

The TCR beta cDNA libraries contained unique molecular identifiers. T cells numbering about 0.85 to 11 million yielded cDNA molecules that totaled roughly 500,000. Via MiXCR, TCRdb re-called the PCR reads, giving one row per CDR3 protein. The repertoire has 750,000 to 950,000 distinct CDR3 sequences, roughly 50% of them found once; the top ten carry 4% to 5.5%. Germline assignment: CDR1 MGHRA and CDR2 YSYEKL. This CDR3 is built from 15 residues. The V gene lost 8 bases and the J gene lost 0 bases, with 17 bases spanning the gap. Sample: blood. The clonotype originates from a girl between 10 and 17 years old with multiple sclerosis. The chain carries TRBV4-1 and TRBJ2-7, with D perhaps assigned TRBD1 or TRBD2 (5 bases each). This CDR3 is CASAPRDLASYEQYF. The CDR3 DNA sequence: TGCGCCAGCGCACCCCGGGACCTTGCCTCCTACGAGCAGTACTTC.